A selection of T cell receptor beta chains follows, all from one sample in a study of T cell responses to AZD1222 COVID-19 vaccine. Produced via immunoSEQ multiplex PCR; TCRdb's table is partial and in-frame only. In the table there are around 70,000 clones, around nine tenths of which are singletons. The sequenced sample was peripheral blood, obtained on day 0 of AZD1222 vaccination. The receptors derive from an adult in good health. Both conserved end residues are part of each CDR3. A D gene is named only where the DNA matches it firmly. Size values are once, few and many counts, or a class for expanded clones, and some rows have none.

V	J	D	size	CDR3	DNA
TRBV6-5	TRBJ1-1	TRBD1	-	CASGGTGVNTEAFF	TGTGCCAGTGGGGGGACAGGGGTTAACACTGAAGCTTTCTTT
TRBV5-1	TRBJ1-3	-	-	CASTTGSSGNTIYF	TGCGCCAGCACTACAGGGTCCTCTGGAAACACCATATATTTT
TRBV29-1	TRBJ2-3	TRBD2	-	CSVDTFRAGAPSDTQYF	TGCAGCGTTGATACTTTCCGAGCGGGAGCACCCTCAGATACGCAGTATTTT
TRBV13	TRBJ1-1	-	-	CASSSWTVNTEAFF	TGTGCCAGCAGCTCCTGGACGGTGAACACTGAAGCTTTCTTT
TRBV25-1	TRBJ1-6	-	once	CASSEQGNNSPLHF	TGTGCCAGCAGTGAGCAGGGAAATAATTCACCCCTCCACTTT
TRBV19	TRBJ1-5	-	-	CASSVTGFGGYQPQHF	TGTGCCAGTAGTGTGACAGGATTTGGCGGATATCAGCCCCAGCATTTT
TRBV20-1	TRBJ1-2	-	once	CSAMLSYGYTF	TGCAGTGCTATGCTCTCCTATGGCTACACCTTC
TRBV14	TRBJ1-1	-	-	CASSQDLFTEAFF	TGTGCCAGCAGCCAAGACCTCTTCACTGAAGCTTTCTTT
TRBV6-5	TRBJ2-4	-	-	CASSYRGLGDIQYF	TGTGCCAGCAGTTATCGCGGACTTGGAGACATTCAGTACTTC
TRBV3-1/TRBV3-2	TRBJ2-3	TRBD1	-	CASSQGAIDTQYF	TGTGCCAGCAGTCAGGGGGCGATAGATACGCAGTATTTT